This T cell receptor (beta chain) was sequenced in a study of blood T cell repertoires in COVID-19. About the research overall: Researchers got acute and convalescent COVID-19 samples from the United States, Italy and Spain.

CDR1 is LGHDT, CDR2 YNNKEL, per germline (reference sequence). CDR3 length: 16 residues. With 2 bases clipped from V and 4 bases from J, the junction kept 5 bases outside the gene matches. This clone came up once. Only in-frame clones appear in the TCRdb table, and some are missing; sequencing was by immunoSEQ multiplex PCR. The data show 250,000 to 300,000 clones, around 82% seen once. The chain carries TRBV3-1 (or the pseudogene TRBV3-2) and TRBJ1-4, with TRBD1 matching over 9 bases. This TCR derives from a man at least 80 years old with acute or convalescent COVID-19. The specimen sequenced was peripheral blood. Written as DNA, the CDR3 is TGTGCCAGCAGCCAACAGGGGACAGGGAATAATGAAAAACTGTTTTTT. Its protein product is CASSQQGTGNNEKLFF.